The clone carrying this TCR beta chain was recorded a few times. Antigen: not known. Using RNA transcripts as the source, TCR beta CDR3 regions were amplified. Carried out on the TCR CDR3, a first-round RT-PCR used the HTBI primer set. Each CDR3 protein is one row after TCRdb ran MiXCR on the multiplex PCR reads. The repertoire has about 420,000 distinct CDR3 sequences, less than 20% of them found once; the top ten carry 11% to 15%. The source of the sample is a study of T cells in Graves' hyperthyroidism and ophthalmopathy. Study-wide results and limits: Onset of ophthalmopathy came a median 6.5 months after the model predicted it.

This CDR3 is built from 16 residues. The V segment lost 4 bases and the J segment 8 bases; nucleotides outside the gene matches: 10. The V gene's germline CDR1 is SGDLS and CDR2 YYNGEE. For Graves' hyperthyroidism to be stable, ophthalmopathy could not progress within 18 months. Uncontrolled infection, other autoimmune disease, pregnancy or lactation led to exclusion. Fresh peripheral blood, less than 11 ml of it, supplied the PBMCs. The sequence was collected from a woman between 18 and 30 years old with Graves' hyperthyroidism. This chain joins TRBV9 and TRBJ1-6; 9 nucleotides agree with TRBD1. Sequenced: blood. Here the CDR3 DNA reads TGTGCCAGCAGCCCGAGGAGGGGGACAGGGTATTCACCCCTCCACTTT. This codes for CASSPRRGTGYSPLHF.